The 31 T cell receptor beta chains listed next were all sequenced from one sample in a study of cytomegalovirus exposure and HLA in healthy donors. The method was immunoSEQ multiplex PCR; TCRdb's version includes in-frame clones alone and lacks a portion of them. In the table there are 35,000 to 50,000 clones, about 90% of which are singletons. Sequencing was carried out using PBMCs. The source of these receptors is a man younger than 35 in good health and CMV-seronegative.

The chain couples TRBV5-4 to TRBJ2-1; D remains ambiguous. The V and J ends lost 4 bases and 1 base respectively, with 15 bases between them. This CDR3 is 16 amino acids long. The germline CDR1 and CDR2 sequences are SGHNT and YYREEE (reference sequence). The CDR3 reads CASSRELVSSYNEQFF. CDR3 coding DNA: TGTGCCAGCAGCCGTGAGCTAGTATCGTCCTACAATGAGCAGTTCTTC.

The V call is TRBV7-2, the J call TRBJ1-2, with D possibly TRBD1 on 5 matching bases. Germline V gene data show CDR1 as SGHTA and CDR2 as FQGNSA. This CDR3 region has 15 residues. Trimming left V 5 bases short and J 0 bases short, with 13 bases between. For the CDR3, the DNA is TGTGCCAGCAGCAGAGACAGCCTTTCTAACTATGGCTACACCTTC. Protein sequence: CASSRDSLSNYGYTF.

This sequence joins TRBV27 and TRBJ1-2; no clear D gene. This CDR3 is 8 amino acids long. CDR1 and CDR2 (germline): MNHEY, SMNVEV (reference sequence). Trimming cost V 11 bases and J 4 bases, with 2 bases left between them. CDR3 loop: CARYGYTF. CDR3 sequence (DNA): TGTGCCCGCTATGGCTACACCTTC.

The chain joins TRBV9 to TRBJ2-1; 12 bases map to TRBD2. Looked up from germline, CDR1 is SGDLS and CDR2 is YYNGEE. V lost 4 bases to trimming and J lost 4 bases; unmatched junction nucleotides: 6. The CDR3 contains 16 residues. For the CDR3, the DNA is TGTGCCAGCAGCCCTCGGACTAGCGGGATGTACAATGAGCAGTTCTTC. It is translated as CASSPRTSGMYNEQFF.

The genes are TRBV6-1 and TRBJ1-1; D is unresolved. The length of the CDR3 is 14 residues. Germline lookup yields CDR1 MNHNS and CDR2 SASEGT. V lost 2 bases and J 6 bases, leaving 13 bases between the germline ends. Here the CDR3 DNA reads TGTGCCAGCAGTGAACTGCAGGCTACATCTGAAGCTTTCTTT. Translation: CASSELQATSEAFF.

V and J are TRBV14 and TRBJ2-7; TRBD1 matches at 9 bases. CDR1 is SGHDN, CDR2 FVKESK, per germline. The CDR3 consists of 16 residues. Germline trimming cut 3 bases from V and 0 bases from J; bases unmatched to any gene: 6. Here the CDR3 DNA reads TGTGCCAGCAGCCATCCGGGACAGGGTCGCTCCTACGAGCAGTACTTC. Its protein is CASSHPGQGRSYEQYF.

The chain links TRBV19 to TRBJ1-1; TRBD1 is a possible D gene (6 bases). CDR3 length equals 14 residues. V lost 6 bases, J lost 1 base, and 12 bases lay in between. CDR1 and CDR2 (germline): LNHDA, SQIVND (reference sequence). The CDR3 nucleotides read TGTGCCAGTAGGGTGGGGGGGGCGAACACTGAAGCTTTCTTT. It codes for CASRVGGANTEAFF.

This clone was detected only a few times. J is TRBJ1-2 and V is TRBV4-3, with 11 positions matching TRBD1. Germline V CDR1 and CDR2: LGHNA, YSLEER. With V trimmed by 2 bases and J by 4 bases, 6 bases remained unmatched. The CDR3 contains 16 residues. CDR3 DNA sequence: TGCGCCAGCAGCCAATTGGGGGGACAGGGGGGCTATGGCTACACCTTC. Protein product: CASSQLGGQGGYGYTF.

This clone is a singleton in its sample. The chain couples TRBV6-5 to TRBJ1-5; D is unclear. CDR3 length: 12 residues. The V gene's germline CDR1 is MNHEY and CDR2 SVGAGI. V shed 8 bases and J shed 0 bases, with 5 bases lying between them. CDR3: CASRSSNQPQHF. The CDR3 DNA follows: TGTGCCAGCCGGAGTAGCAATCAGCCCCAGCATTTT.

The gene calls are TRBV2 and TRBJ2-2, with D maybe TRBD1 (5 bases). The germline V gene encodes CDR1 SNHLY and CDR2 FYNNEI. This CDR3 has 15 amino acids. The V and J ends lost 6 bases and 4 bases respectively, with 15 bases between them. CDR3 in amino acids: CASRGQGWVTGELFF. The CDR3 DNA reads TGTGCCAGCAGGGGGCAGGGATGGGTCACCGGGGAGCTGTTTTTT.

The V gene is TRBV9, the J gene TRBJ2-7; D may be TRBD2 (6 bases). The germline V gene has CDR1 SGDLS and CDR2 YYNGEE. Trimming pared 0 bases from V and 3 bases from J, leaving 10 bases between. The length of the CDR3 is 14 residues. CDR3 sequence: CASSVAEGFYEQYF. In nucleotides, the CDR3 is TGTGCCAGCAGCGTAGCGGAGGGATTCTACGAGCAGTACTTC.

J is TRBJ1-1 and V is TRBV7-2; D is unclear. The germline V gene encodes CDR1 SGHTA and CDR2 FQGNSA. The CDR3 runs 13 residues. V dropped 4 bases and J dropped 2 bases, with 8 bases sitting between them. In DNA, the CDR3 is TGTGCCAGCAGCTATAATGGCAACACTGAAGCTTTCTTT. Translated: CASSYNGNTEAFF.

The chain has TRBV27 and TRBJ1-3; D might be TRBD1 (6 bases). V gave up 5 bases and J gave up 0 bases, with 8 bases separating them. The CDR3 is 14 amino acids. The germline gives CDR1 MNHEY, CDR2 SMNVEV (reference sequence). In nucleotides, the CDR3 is TGTGCCAGCAGTCGGGACATCTCTGGAAACACCATATATTTT. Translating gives CASSRDISGNTIYF.

The CDR3 loop reads CASSDKETAPFYEQYF. The CDR3 DNA reads as TGTGCCAGCAGTGATAAAGAGACAGCTCCCTTCTACGAGCAGTACTTC. V usage is TRBV25-1 and J usage is TRBJ2-7; D is possibly TRBD1 (5 bases). CDR3 size: 16 residues. Germline lookup yields CDR1 MGHDK and CDR2 SYGVNS. The V end lost 3 bases, the J end lost 3 bases, and 18 bases lay between the germline ends.

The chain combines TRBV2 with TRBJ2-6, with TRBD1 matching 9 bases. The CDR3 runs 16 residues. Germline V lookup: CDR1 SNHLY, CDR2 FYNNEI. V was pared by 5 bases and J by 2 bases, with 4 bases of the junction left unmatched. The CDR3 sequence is CASSLTGGAGANVLTF. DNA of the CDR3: TGTGCCAGCAGTCTAACAGGGGGCGCTGGGGCCAACGTCCTGACTTTC. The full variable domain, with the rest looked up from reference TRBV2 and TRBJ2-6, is EPEVTQTPSHQVTQMGQEVILRCVPISNHLYFYWYRQILGQKVEFLVSFYNNEISEKSEIFDDQFSVERPDGSNFTLKIRSTKLEDSAMYFCASSLTGGAGANVLTFGAGSRLTVL.

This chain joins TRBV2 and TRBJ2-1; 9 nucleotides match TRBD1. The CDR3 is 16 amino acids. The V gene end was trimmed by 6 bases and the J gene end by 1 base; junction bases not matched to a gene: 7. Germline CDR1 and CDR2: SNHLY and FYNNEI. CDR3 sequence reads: CASRPTTGGSYNEQFF. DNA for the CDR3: TGTGCCAGCAGACCAACGACAGGGGGGTCCTACAATGAGCAGTTCTTC.

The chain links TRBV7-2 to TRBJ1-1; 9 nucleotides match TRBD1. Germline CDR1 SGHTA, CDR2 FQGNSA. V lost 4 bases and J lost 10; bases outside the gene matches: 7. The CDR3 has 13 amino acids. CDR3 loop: CASSYTGGSGAFF. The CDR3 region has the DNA TGTGCCAGCAGCTATACAGGGGGCTCGGGAGCTTTCTTT.

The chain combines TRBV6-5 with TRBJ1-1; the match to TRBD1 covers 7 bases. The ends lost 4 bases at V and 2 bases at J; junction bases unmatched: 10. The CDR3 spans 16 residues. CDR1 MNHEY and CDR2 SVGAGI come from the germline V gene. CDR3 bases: TGTGCCAGCAGTTCGTATATTACAGGGGAAAACACTGAAGCTTTCTTT. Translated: CASSSYITGENTEAFF.

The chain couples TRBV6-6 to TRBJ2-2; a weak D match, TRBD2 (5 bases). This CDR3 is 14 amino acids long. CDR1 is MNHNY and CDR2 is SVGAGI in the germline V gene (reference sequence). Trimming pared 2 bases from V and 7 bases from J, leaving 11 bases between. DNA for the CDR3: TGTGCCAGCAGTTACGGCGAGGGAATCGGGGAGCTGTTTTTT. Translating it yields CASSYGEGIGELFF.

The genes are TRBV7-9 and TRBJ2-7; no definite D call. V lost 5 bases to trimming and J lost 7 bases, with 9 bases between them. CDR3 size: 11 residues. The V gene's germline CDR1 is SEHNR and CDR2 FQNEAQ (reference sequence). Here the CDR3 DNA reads TGTGCCAGCAGCCACGCGGATGAGCAGTACTTC. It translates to CASSHADEQYF. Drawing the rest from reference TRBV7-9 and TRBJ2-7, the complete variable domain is DTGVSQNPRHKITKRGQNVTFRCDPISEHNRLYWYRQTLGQGPEFLTYFQNEAQLEKSRLLSDRFSAERPKGSFSTLEIQRTEQGDSAMYLCASSHADEQYFGPGTRLTVT.

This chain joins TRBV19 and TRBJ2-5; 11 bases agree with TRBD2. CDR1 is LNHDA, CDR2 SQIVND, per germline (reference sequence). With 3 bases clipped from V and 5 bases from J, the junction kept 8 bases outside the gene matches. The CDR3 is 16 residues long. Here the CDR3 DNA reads TGTGCCAGTAGTATGGGAGCTAGCGGGGGGTACGAGACCCAGTACTTC. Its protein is CASSMGASGGYETQYF.

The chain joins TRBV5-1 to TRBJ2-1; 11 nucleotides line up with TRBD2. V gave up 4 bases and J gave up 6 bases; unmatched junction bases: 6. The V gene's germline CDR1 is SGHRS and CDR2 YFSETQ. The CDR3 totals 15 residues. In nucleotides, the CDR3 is TGCGCCAGCAGCCGGACCGGGACTAGCGGCAATGAGCAGTTCTTC. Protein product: CASSRTGTSGNEQFF.

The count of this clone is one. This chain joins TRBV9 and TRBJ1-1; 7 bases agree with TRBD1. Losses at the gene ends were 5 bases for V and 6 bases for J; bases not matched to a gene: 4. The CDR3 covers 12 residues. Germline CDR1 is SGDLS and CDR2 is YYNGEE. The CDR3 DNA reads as TGTGCCAGCAGTAGTACAGGGGCTGAAGCTTTCTTT. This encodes CASSSTGAEAFF.

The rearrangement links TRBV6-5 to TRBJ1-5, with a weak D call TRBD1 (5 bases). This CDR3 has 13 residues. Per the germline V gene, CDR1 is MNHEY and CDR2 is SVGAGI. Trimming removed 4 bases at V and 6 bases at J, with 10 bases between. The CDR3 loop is CASSLKGRQPQHF. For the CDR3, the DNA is TGTGCCAGCAGTTTGAAGGGGCGTCAGCCCCAGCATTTT.

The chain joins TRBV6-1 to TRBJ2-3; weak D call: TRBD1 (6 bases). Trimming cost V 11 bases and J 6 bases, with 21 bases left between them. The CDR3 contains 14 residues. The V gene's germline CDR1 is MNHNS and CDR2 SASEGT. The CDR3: CARIVGAGEDTQYF. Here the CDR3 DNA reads TGTGCCCGAATTGTAGGGGCAGGGGAGGATACGCAGTATTTT.

CDR3 bases: TGCGCCAGCAGCCCAGGGGACAGGCGAAACACCATATATTTT. This gives the protein CASSPGDRRNTIYF. This chain uses TRBV4-1 with TRBJ1-3, with 8 bases matching TRBD1. Germline assignment: CDR1 MGHRA and CDR2 YSYEKL. After removal of 4 bases from V and 5 bases from J, the junction contained 4 bases not matched to a gene. The CDR3 is 14 amino acids.

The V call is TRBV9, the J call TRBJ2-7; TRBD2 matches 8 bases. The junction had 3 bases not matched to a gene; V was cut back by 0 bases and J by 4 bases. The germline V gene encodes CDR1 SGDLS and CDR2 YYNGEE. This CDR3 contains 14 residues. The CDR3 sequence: CASSVGAGGYEQYF. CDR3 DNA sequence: TGTGCCAGCAGCGTAGGGGCGGGGGGTTACGAGCAGTACTTC.

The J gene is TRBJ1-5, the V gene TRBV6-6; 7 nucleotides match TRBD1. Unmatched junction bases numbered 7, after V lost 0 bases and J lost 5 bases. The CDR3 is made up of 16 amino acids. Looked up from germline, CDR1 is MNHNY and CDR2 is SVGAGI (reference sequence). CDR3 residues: CASSYSRGGLHQPQHF. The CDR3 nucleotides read TGTGCCAGCAGTTACTCGAGAGGGGGCCTGCATCAGCCCCAGCATTTT.

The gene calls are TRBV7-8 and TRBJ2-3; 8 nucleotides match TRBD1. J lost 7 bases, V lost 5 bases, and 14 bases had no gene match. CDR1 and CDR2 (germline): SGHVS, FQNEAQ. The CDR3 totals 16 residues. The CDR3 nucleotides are TGTGCCAGCAGCCCCCCCCTCCGGACAGGGCTTCATACGCAGTATTTT. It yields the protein CASSPPLRTGLHTQYF.

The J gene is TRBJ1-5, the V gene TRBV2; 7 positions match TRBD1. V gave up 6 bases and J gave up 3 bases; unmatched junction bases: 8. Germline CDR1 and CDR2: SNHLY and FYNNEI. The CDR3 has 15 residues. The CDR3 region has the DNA TGTGCCAGCAGGAACAGGGGCCCACTCAATCAGCCCCAGCATTTT. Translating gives CASRNRGPLNQPQHF.

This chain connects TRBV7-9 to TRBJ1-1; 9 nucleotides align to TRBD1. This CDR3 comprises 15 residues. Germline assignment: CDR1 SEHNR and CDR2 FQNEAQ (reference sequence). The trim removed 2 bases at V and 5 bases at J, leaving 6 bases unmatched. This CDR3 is CASSLKVGTGTEAFF. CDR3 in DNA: TGTGCCAGCAGCTTAAAGGTGGGGACAGGGACTGAAGCTTTCTTT.